A selection of T cell receptor beta chains follows, all from one sample in a study of cytomegalovirus exposure and HLA in healthy donors. The method was immunoSEQ multiplex PCR; TCRdb's version includes in-frame clones alone and lacks a portion of them. The data show some 130,000 clones, roughly three quarters seen once. Input material: PBMCs. The source of these receptors is a young man in good health and CMV-seronegative. Each CDR3 is given with its conserved first and last residue. A D gene is named only where the DNA matches it firmly. Clone size, where shown, is once, few, many, or a class for clones that have expanded.

size,J,D,V,CDR3,DNA
.,TRBJ1-4,TRBD1,TRBV19,CASRDRAGNEKLFF,TGTGCCAGTAGGGACAGGGCAGGGAATGAAAAACTGTTTTTT
.,TRBJ2-3,TRBD2,TRBV19,CASSASRTSGSTDTQYF,TGTGCCAGTAGTGCCTCAAGGACTAGCGGGAGCACAGATACGCAGTATTTT
few,TRBJ2-7,.,TRBV6-6,CASSYDGERDEQYF,TGTGCCAGCAGCTACGACGGGGAGAGGGACGAGCAGTACTTC
.,TRBJ1-1,.,TRBV11-2,CASTPTERATEAFF,TGTGCCAGCACCCCAACGGAGAGGGCCACTGAAGCTTTCTTT
.,TRBJ2-7,TRBD2,TRBV6-5,CASRKREDSSYEQYF,TGTGCCAGCAGAAAACGGGAGGACTCCTCCTACGAGCAGTACTTC
.,TRBJ2-5,TRBD1,TRBV5-1,CASSLVGAGGKETQYF,TGCGCCAGCAGCTTGGTTGGGGCAGGGGGCAAAGAGACCCAGTACTTC
.,TRBJ2-2,TRBD2,TRBV30,CAWSGRTSGRTTGELFF,TGTGCCTGGAGTGGGAGAACTAGCGGGAGGACCACCGGGGAGCTGTTTTTT
.,TRBJ2-2,TRBD1,TRBV6-5,CASSSPTGFGTGELFF,TGTGCCAGCAGTTCCCCGACAGGGTTTGGCACCGGGGAGCTGTTTTTT
.,TRBJ2-1,.,TRBV2,CASSPDIYNEQFF,TGTGCCAGCAGTCCAGACATCTACAATGAGCAGTTCTTC
.,TRBJ1-5,.,TRBV27,CASRAGYSNQPQHF,TGTGCCAGCAGGGCAGGTTATAGCAATCAGCCCCAGCATTTT
once,TRBJ2-7,.,TRBV10-1,CASSDKEKTAYEQYF,TGCGCCAGCAGTGACAAGGAGAAGACGGCATACGAGCAGTACTTC